This T cell receptor (beta chain) was recovered during a study of T cell responses to AZD1222 COVID-19 vaccine. The study's findings and limits: Clonal diversity was possibly underestimated, and the donors were mostly white British, with more females.

This CDR3 is built from 14 residues. Germline CDR1 SGHDN, CDR2 FVKESK. Trimming stripped 4 bases from V and 6 bases from J, with 12 bases between. Sequencing was performed with immunoSEQ multiplex PCR; in TCRdb, only in-frame clones are kept and a portion is missing. This table has 190,000 or so clones, more than 75% appearing once. This clone occurred once. The antigen is not known. This specimen was peripheral blood, taken 28 days after the second AZD1222 dose. The sequence derives from an adult who received the AZD1222 COVID-19 vaccine. V gene TRBV14 combines with J gene TRBJ2-2; D gene ambiguous. This CDR3 reads CASSPRVGSGELFF. Written as DNA, the CDR3 is TGTGCCAGCAGCCCCCGAGTTGGATCCGGGGAGCTGTTTTTT.